This T cell receptor (beta chain) came from a study of regulatory T cells in long-lasting Graves disease (dated by TCRdb to the early 2020s). Regarding the research as a whole: Antithyroid drugs had been taken for less than 3 months by newly diagnosed Graves' disease patients. The study was registered as a clinical trial and conducted in China. TCR sequencing covered around 13 persistent and 20 or so newly diagnosed Graves' disease patients, approximately 33 samples in total. Peripheral blood TCR sequencing and RNA sequencing compared persistent Graves' disease patients with newly diagnosed Graves' disease patients.

Library prep was done by multiplex PCR. Sequencing was performed on an Illumina HiSeq 4000. To build TCR beta libraries, CDR3 regions were amplified by Arm-PCR using iRepertoire HTBI primers. Gel purification was performed on PCR products prior to sequencing. As for the original processing: Gene usage analysis of CDR3 amino acid clonotypes used the 60 to 80 TRBV and fewer than 15 TRBJ segments found across samples. COPE and FqMerger were used to merge the filtered high-quality paired reads into contigs. BLAST was used to align contigs to the IMGT TRBV, TRBD and TRBJ reference genes, and CDR3 was defined following IMGT. Any clonotype with a frequency above 0.1% was counted as a highly expanded clone. Shannon entropy served as the measure of repertoire diversity, while the Gini coefficient captured V-J evenness. A clonotype was considered public if more than one individual shared it. The public reads were reprocessed in TCRdb via fastp at Q25 and MiXCR, keeping in-frame beta chains. A single entry per CDR3 protein holds the most common genes and DNA from its merged rows. Clone size and V and J calls follow TCRdb, not the original study. This sample lists a few hundred thousand distinct CDR3 sequences; roughly 15% were detected once. Jointly, the top ten make up under 9% of the sample.

The intended sense of this specimen's time point label: newly diagnosed GD, antithyroid drugs for less than 3 months. For both TCR sequencing and RNA sequencing, RNA was extracted from PBMCs in TRIzol. The diagnosis of Graves' disease followed American Thyroid Association guidelines. Recruitment of patients was carried out at an endocrinology department in Xi'an, China. From each patient, roughly 9 milliliters of peripheral blood was collected into an EDTA anticoagulant tube. Ficoll Paque Plus density gradient separation was used to isolate PBMCs, and no further T cell sorting was done. An Agilent 2100 Bioanalyzer and agarose gel were used to check RNA quality, while a NanoDrop 2000 measured RNA concentration. The paper as a whole reports these results and caveats: Patients with persistent disease shared more public clonotypes (around 2,700) than newly diagnosed patients did (around 930). The study examined only peripheral blood because the primary lesion, thyroid tissue, could not be accessed. The small sample size was acknowledged by the authors as a limitation that may reduce accuracy. Compared with newly diagnosed patients, patients with persistent Graves' disease had lower TCR Shannon entropy and fewer highly expanded clones, which suggests clonal expansion. Sequencing and analysis were limited to the TCR beta chain. Persistent disease showed preferential use of TRBV28, TRBJ1-2 and TRBJ2-5, whereas newly diagnosed disease favored TRBV20-1 and TRBJ2-1.

On this clonotype itself: Its target antigen remains unknown. No much larger clone exists at a distance of one base, and base qualities are not known.

The junction shows trimming of 8 bases on V and 2 bases on J, plus 14 bases between the germline ends. The CDR3 goes from the cysteine to the phenylalanine over 14 residues. Here the CDR3 DNA is all that survives: 42 bases in frame from base 1. CDR1 is given as KGHSH and CDR2 as LQKENI, both from the germline V gene. The same specimen was also included in a second study, on T cells in Graves' hyperthyroidism and ophthalmopathy. Per the second study: Stable Graves' hyperthyroidism was defined as the absence of progression to ophthalmopathy over 18 months of follow-up. Hyperthyroidism patients were newly diagnosed, had a disease duration of under 2 months, and were aged 18 to 65 years. Patients with uncontrolled infections, other autoimmune diseases, pregnancy or lactation were excluded. Diagnoses were established on the basis of clinical symptoms, serum thyroxine and TRAb, thyroid ultrasound, and orbital computed tomography. The first round of RT-PCR for the TCR CDR3 was performed with the HTBI primer set and the Qiagen OneStep RT-PCR kit. Most expanded thyroid clonotypes (frequency above 0.001) were also detected in blood, suggesting blood repertoires may reflect thyroid immune responses. A 13 V-J signature model separated ophthalmopathy from stable hyperthyroidism, with over 85% sensitivity and 81% to 83% specificity in cross-validation and 80%/75% in testing. During validation, the model predicted progression to ophthalmopathy a median of around 7 months ahead of onset, with almost 71% sensitivity and 72% to 85% specificity. To identify distinguishing TCR V-J signatures, a discovery cohort of around 100 patients was used, comprising some 45 with Graves' ophthalmopathy and roughly 60 with stable Graves' hyperthyroidism. Prospective prediction of ophthalmopathy was tested in an independent validation cohort of 18 to 20 hyperthyroidism patients and 15 to 17 patients who later progressed to ophthalmopathy. For training and testing, the approximately 97 patients in the discovery cohort were randomly divided in a 7:3 ratio. The study also compared thyroid tissue and blood T-cell repertoires from several Graves' hyperthyroidism patients. Once sampling was done, hyperthyroidism patients were given methimazole at a starting dose of 30 mg daily, whereas ophthalmopathy patients were given high-dose intravenous methylprednisolone. The libraries were constructed in a second round of multiplex PCR and then size-selected and purified. The libraries were sequenced on an Illumina HiSeq2000 using paired-end 100 bp reads. SOAPnuke was used to process the raw data, throwing out any read that contained adapters or uncalled bases, had a mean Phred below 15, or lacked an exact constant-primer or identifier match. COPE v1.2.5 was used to merge high-quality paired reads, and clonotypes were defined as unique nucleotide sequences. Clonotypes were aligned to IMGT TRBV, TRBD and TRBJ reference segments using MiTCR v1.1. The analysis was restricted to V-J combinations with a frequency above 0.0001, which together covered 99.2% of the repertoires. A TCS score was defined as the ratio between F50 (clonal expansion) and ExV (chaos), using BLOSUM62-based TCRdist between CDR3 peptides within each V-J. Welch's t-statistics and random forest reduced 500 to 650 V-J features to around 14, which were used in a naive Bayes classifier (R e1071). Sample size was not statistically predetermined, and blinding of investigators to group allocation was not performed. According to the paper, TCR Vbeta CDR3 sequencing was carried out on 135 peripheral blood samples, which came from 40 to 45 ophthalmopathy, around 74 hyperthyroidism and about 17 progressor patients.

The clonotype was recovered from a woman between 35 and 50 years old with Graves disease. Donor details come from another sample of the same person, matched by shared clones. The V and J genes are TRBV18 and TRBJ2-3; the D segment may tentatively be TRBD1 or TRBD2, each giving 6 matched bases. Specimen: peripheral blood mononuclear cells (PBMCs), collected at new diagnosis, from a patient treated with antithyroid drugs. The nucleotide sequence reads TGTGCCAGCGGAGGGGGGCTCGACACAGATACGCAGTATTTT. It is translated as CASGGGLDTDTQYF.